This T cell receptor beta chain was obtained from a study of blood T cells in healthy people across ages. Study in general: Using template switching, researchers captured about one barcoded beta molecule for each two T cells.

This CDR3 is built from 16 residues. Germline-derived CDR1 and CDR2 are MGHRA and YSYEKL. Trimming cost V 3 bases and J 7 bases; bases outside gene matches: 12. Broader study findings: Roughly linear age-related decline in beta diversity appeared, significant by age approximately 41.

A few counts support this clonotype. Its antigen remains unidentified. With a J-beta primer mix and a sample-barcoded 5' primer, a second PCR ran 7 to 11 cycles. TCRdb redid the calling of the 5' RACE reads with MiXCR, one entry per CDR3 protein. The sample comprises about 1.7 million distinct CDR3 sequences, 28% of which are singletons, and 7.7% rests with the top ten. The genes are TRBV4-1 and TRBJ2-1; 7 nucleotides align to TRBD1. The clonotype comes from a woman aged 25 to 39 in good health. Sequenced: blood. CDR3 region: CASSQGRGRGSNEQFF. The CDR3 region has the DNA TGCGCCAGCAGCCAGGGCAGGGGCAGGGGGTCAAATGAGCAGTTCTTC.